The 17 T cell receptor beta chains listed next were all sequenced from one sample in a study of human T cells and chemical hapten exposure. Time point described: healthy volunteer bleed at 2 weeks. Unfractionated whole blood yielded the extracted total RNA. TCRdb re-derived calls from the RACE reads in MiXCR, one entry per CDR3 protein. The sample lists 25,000 to 35,000 distinct CDR3 sequences, 7.4% occurring once. Sequenced material: whole blood. The receptors here all came from a human donor in good health. Some clones in this sample may be carry-over from other donors' samples.

Ten or more counts support this clonotype. V usage is TRBV29-1 and J usage is TRBJ2-1; D possibly corresponds to TRBD2 (5 bases). Germline V lookup: CDR1 SQVTM, CDR2 ANQGSEA. Trimming cost V 3 bases and J 1 base, with 13 bases left between them. The CDR3 contains 15 residues. CDR3 sequence (DNA): TGCAGCGTTGATCTACAAGCGGTATCCTACAATGAGCAGTTCTTC. It translates to CSVDLQAVSYNEQFF.

The genes are TRBV5-4 and TRBJ1-6, with 9 bases that match TRBD1. CDR3 size: 15 residues. The germline gives CDR1 SGHNT, CDR2 YYREEE (reference sequence). With V trimmed by 3 bases and J by 8 bases, 6 bases remained unmatched. DNA of the CDR3: TGTGCCAGCAGCTACCGGGACAGGGTTGATTCACCCCTCCACTTT. Protein product: CASSYRDRVDSPLHF.

This clonotype was counted at least ten times. This chain joins TRBV7-2 and TRBJ2-1; 9 nucleotides match TRBD2. Germline V gives CDR1 SGHTA, CDR2 FQGNSA. Trimming at V came to 1 base and at J to 7 bases, leaving 5 bases not matched to a gene. The CDR3 extends over 15 amino acids. This chain's CDR3 is CASSLGLAEGNEQFF. CDR3 DNA: TGTGCCAGCAGCTTAGGACTAGCGGAAGGGAATGAGCAGTTCTTC.

This clonotype was picked up many times. The CDR3, as DNA: TGTGCCAGCAGCTCCAGACAGTCATGGAATGAGCAGTTCTTC. Amino acid sequence: CASSSRQSWNEQFF. The rearrangement joins TRBV13 to TRBJ2-1, with D possibly matching TRBD1 (5 bases). Germline CDR1 is PRHDT and CDR2 is FYEKMQ (reference sequence). CDR3 length equals 14 residues. V lost 4 bases, J lost 7 bases, and 14 bases lay in between.

This clonotype was seen more than once but under ten times. V gene TRBV24-1 combines with J gene TRBJ2-1; D gene unclear. The germline V gene has CDR1 KGHDR and CDR2 SFDVKD. The CDR3 totals 13 residues. V lost 2 bases, J lost 8 bases, and 9 bases lay in between. The chain's CDR3 is CATSDYGCDEQFF. CDR3 bases: TGTGCCACCAGTGATTACGGGTGCGATGAGCAGTTCTTC.

The chain recombines TRBV29-1 with TRBJ2-3; maybe TRBD2 (7 bases). In germline, CDR1 is SQVTM, CDR2 ANQGSEA. The CDR3 runs to 14 residues. The V end was cut by 5 bases, the J end by 0 bases, with 12 bases between. The CDR3 sequence: CSVLGGASTDTQYF. The DNA of the CDR3 is TGCAGCGTTCTGGGGGGGGCTAGCACAGATACGCAGTATTTT.

This clonotype has a count of ten or more. This rearrangement joins TRBV20-1 to TRBJ2-3; 10 nucleotides match TRBD2. With V trimmed by 0 bases and J by 2 bases, 5 bases remained unmatched. This CDR3 is built from 16 residues. Germline assignment: CDR1 DFQATT and CDR2 SNEGSKA (reference sequence). Here the CDR3 reads CSARDWLAGDTDTQYF. For the CDR3, the DNA is TGCAGTGCTAGAGATTGGCTAGCGGGGGACACAGATACGCAGTATTTT.

This clonotype was observed a few times. The V call is TRBV20-1, the J call TRBJ2-7; TRBD2 is a possible D gene (6 bases). V dropped 6 bases and J dropped 5 bases, with 11 bases sitting between them. Germline CDR1 is DFQATT and CDR2 is SNEGSKA (reference sequence). The CDR3 is 11 residues long. CDR3 residues: CSAERANEQYF. The CDR3 DNA sequence: TGCAGTGCCGAGCGGGCAAACGAGCAGTACTTC.

The V and J genes are TRBV12-3 or TRBV12-4 and TRBJ2-3; 8 positions match TRBD2. CDR3 length: 16 residues. The V and J ends lost 1 base and 2 bases, in that order; junction bases with no gene match: 5. The CDR3 DNA reads as TGTGCCAGCAGTTTAGGGGCGGGGGGCCCCACAGATACGCAGTATTTT. Amino acid sequence: CASSLGAGGPTDTQYF.

The rearrangement joins TRBV6-5 to TRBJ2-3, with 7 bases aligning to TRBD2. From germline, CDR1 is MNHEY and CDR2 SVGAGI. V lost 6 bases and J lost 4; bases outside the gene matches: 4. This CDR3 region has 13 residues. CDR3 region: CASSRTRSDTQYF. CDR3 nucleotides: TGTGCCAGCAGCCGGACTAGGTCAGATACGCAGTATTTT.

The J gene is TRBJ2-3, the V gene TRBV6-2 or TRBV6-3; D unclear. Trimming stripped 2 bases from V and 2 bases from J, with 5 bases between. This CDR3 has 13 amino acids. CDR1 MNHEY and CDR2 SVGEGT come from the germline V gene. CDR3 residues: CASSYTFTDTQYF. CDR3 DNA sequence: TGTGCCAGCAGTTACACTTTCACAGATACGCAGTATTTT.

The table lists this clonotype with many counts. V is TRBV20-1 and J is TRBJ1-5; TRBD1 agrees at 9 bases. CDR1 and CDR2 (germline): DFQATT, SNEGSKA (reference sequence). The CDR3 spans 15 residues. The V segment lost 3 bases and the J segment 3 bases; nucleotides outside the gene matches: 6. CDR3 in amino acids: CSASGDRVFNQPQHF. CDR3 nucleotide sequence: TGCAGTGCTAGTGGGGACAGGGTTTTCAATCAGCCCCAGCATTTT.

The sample holds many counts of this clonotype. This chain joins TRBV6-6 and TRBJ2-1, with 7 bases lining up with TRBD1. The CDR3 totals 17 residues. V gave up 2 bases and J gave up 4 bases; unmatched junction bases: 11. Germline V lookup: CDR1 MNHNY, CDR2 SVGAGI (reference sequence). The CDR3 spells CASSYPTGLPDYNEQFF. In DNA form, the CDR3 reads TGTGCCAGCAGTTACCCGACAGGGCTCCCCGATTACAATGAGCAGTTCTTC.

This clonotype was found many times. The V gene is TRBV20-1, the J gene TRBJ1-5, with D unclear. Germline V gene data show CDR1 as DFQATT and CDR2 as SNEGSKA (reference sequence). The CDR3 spans 13 residues. The ends were cut back, 4 bases at V and 5 bases at J, with 12 bases in the middle. The DNA of the CDR3 is TGCAGTGCTATACTAGCGGCAGATCAGCCCCAGCATTTT. Its protein product is CSAILAADQPQHF.

The table lists this clonotype with a few counts. V is TRBV30 and J is TRBJ1-1, with D hard to call. With 3 bases removed from V and 6 bases from J, the gap between germline ends came to 17 bases. This CDR3 has 14 residues. Germline CDR1 reads GTSNPN; CDR2 reads SVGIG (reference sequence). The CDR3 is CAWRRASMGAEAFF. The CDR3 nucleotides read TGTGCCTGGAGGCGGGCCTCGATGGGCGCTGAAGCTTTCTTT.

This clonotype is deemed medium-sized. This sequence joins TRBV28 and TRBJ2-1; D is possibly TRBD2 (5 bases). Germline V gives CDR1 MDHEN, CDR2 SYDVKM. This CDR3 contains 16 residues. The V end was cut by 5 bases, the J end by 8 bases, with 22 bases between. CDR3 coding DNA: TGTGCCAGCAGTCTATCTGGACTCCTCGACGGGGATGAGCAGTTCTTC. Protein product: CASSLSGLLDGDEQFF.

This clonotype has at least ten counts. V and J are TRBV12-3 or TRBV12-4 and TRBJ2-2; D is unresolved. The CDR3 is made up of 13 amino acids. V was trimmed by 3 bases and J by 7 bases, leaving 9 bases between them. The CDR3 spells CASSLSMGGELFF. The DNA of the CDR3 is TGTGCCAGCAGTTTGTCGATGGGCGGGGAGCTGTTTTTT.